The clone carrying this TCR beta chain was counted once. The record originates from a study of T cell responses to AZD1222 COVID-19 vaccine. Per the germline V gene, CDR1 is KGHDR and CDR2 is SFDVKD. This CDR3 comprises 13 residues. The ends were cut back, 9 bases at V and 4 bases at J, with 14 bases in the middle. The method was immunoSEQ multiplex PCR; TCRdb's version includes in-frame clones alone and lacks a portion of them. There are 100,000 to 150,000 clones in the sample; 85% to 90% occur only once, and approximately 20% lies in the top ten. The source was peripheral blood, collected on day 0 of AZD1222 vaccination. The TCR originated in an adult in good health. The J gene is TRBJ1-1, the V gene TRBV24-1; tentative D call: TRBD1 (5 bases). The CDR3 here is CATQPPGSTEAFF. The CDR3 bases are TGTGCCACCCAGCCACCAGGGAGCACTGAAGCTTTCTTT.